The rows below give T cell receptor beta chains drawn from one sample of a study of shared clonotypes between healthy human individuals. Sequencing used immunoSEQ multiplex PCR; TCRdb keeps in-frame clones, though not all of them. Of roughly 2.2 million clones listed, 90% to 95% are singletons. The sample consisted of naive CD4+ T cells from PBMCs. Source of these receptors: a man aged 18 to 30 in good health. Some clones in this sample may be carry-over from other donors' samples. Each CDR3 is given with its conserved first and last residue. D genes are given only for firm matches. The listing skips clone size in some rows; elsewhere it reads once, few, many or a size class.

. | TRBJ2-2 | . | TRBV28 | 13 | TGTGCCAGCACTTCGGGGAACACCGGGGAGCTGTTTTTT | CASTSGNTGELFF
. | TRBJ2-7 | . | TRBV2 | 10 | TGTGCCAGCAGTGAGGGGGAGCAGTACTTC | CASSEGEQYF
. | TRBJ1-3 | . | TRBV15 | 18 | TGTGCCACCAGCAGAGATCCCCTTACAGGGATCCCTGGAAACACCATATATTTT | CATSRDPLTGIPGNTIYF
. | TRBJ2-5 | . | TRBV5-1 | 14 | TGCGCCAGCAGCTATGATGGCGGACAAGAGACCCAGTACTTC | CASSYDGGQETQYF
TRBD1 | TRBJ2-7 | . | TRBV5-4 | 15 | TGTGCCAGCAGCTTTGGGACAGATAAATACTACGAGCAGTACTTC | CASSFGTDKYYEQYF
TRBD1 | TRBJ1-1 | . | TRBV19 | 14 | TGTGCCAGTAGTCCCACAGGGGGATACACTGAAGCTTTCTTT | CASSPTGGYTEAFF
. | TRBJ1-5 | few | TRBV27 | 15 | TGTGCCAGCAGTCCCGGGACGGGAAACAATCAGCCCCAGCATTTT | CASSPGTGNNQPQHF
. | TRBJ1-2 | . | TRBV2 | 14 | TGTGCCAGCACGACCGGGAGGGGCCCCCATGGCTACACCTTC | CASTTGRGPHGYTF
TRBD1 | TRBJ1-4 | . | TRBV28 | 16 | TGTGCCAGCAGTTGGGACAGGGGGTGGACTAATGAAAAACTGTTTTTT | CASSWDRGWTNEKLFF
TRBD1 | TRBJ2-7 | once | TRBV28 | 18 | TGTGCCAGCAGCTCACTTCGAAGCGGGACAGGGATAGAGTACGAGCAGTACTTC | CASSSLRSGTGIEYEQYF
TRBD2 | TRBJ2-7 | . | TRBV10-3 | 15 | TGTGCCATCAGTGCGGCGCTAGCGGGGAACGACGAGCAGTACTTC | CAISAALAGNDEQYF
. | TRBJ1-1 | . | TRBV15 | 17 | TGTGCCACCAGCAGTACTCTAACCGGGTCGCTCAACACTGAAGCTTTCTTT | CATSSTLTGSLNTEAFF
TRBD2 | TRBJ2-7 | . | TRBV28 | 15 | TGTGCCAGCAGTCCTAGTGGGCGGGAGGTCGACGAGCAGTACTTC | CASSPSGREVDEQYF
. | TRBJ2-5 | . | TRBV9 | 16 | TGTGCCAGCAGCGTAAGCGGACAGAGGTACCAAGAGACCCAGTACTTC | CASSVSGQRYQETQYF
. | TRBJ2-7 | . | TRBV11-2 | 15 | TGTGCCAGCAGCTCAACAAAGGACAAATCCTACGAGCAGTACTTC | CASSSTKDKSYEQYF
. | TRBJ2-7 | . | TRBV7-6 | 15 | TGTGCCAGCAGCTTAGGGGGGTTAAGCTCCTACGAGCAGTACTTC | CASSLGGLSSYEQYF
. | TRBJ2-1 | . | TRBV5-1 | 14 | TGCGCCAGCAGCGTGGCCGGGTCCTACAATGAGCAGTTCTTC | CASSVAGSYNEQFF
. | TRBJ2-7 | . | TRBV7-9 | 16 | TGTGCCAGCAGCTTAGAACCCCCCAGGGAAAGGGACGAGCAGTACTTC | CASSLEPPRERDEQYF
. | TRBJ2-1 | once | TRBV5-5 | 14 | TGTGCCAGCAGCACGCGGAGCTCCTACAATGAGCAGTTCTTC | CASSTRSSYNEQFF
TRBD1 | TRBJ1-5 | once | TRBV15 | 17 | TGTGCCACCAGCAGAGGAAGGACAGGGTTAGGAAATCAGCCCCAGCATTTT | CATSRGRTGLGNQPQHF
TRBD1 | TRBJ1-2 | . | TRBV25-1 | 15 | TGTGCCAGCAGTGACTGGGACAGGGGCCGCTATGGCTACACCTTC | CASSDWDRGRYGYTF
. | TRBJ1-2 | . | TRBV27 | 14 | TGTGCCAGCAGTCTCGACGGACTCAACTATGGCTACACCTTC | CASSLDGLNYGYTF
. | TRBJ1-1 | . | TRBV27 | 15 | TGTGCCAGCAGTTCTCGGAAGGACCTGGAGACTGAAGCTTTCTTT | CASSSRKDLETEAFF
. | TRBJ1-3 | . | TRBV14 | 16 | TGTGCCAGCAGCCGCTACAGGGTTTCCTCTGGAAACACCATATATTTT | CASSRYRVSSGNTIYF
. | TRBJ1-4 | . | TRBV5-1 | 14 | TGCGCCAGCAGCCCCGGGACCCGGGAAGAAAAACTGTTTTTT | CASSPGTREEKLFF
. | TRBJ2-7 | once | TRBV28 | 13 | TGTGCCAGCAGTTTAGGTAGGGCCTACGAGCAGTACTTC | CASSLGRAYEQYF
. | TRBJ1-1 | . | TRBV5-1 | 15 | TGCGCCAGCAGCCCACTCCTCGGTCGGAACACTGAAGCTTTCTTT | CASSPLLGRNTEAFF
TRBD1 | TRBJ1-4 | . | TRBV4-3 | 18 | TGCGCCAGCAGCCTAGATAGGGGACAGGGGGGTCTTGGCGAAAAACTGTTTTTT | CASSLDRGQGGLGEKLFF
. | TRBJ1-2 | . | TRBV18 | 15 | TGTGCCAGCTCCCCCGTTACCGACAGGAACTATGGCTACACCTTC | CASSPVTDRNYGYTF
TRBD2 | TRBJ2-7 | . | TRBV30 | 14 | TGTGCCTGGAGTGTACCCGGGGGGACCTACGAGCAGTACTTC | CAWSVPGGTYEQYF
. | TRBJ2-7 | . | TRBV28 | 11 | TGTGCCAGCAAAAGCTCCTACGAGCAGTACTTC | CASKSSYEQYF
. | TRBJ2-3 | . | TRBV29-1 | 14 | TGCAGCGTTGAAGTGGGGGCTAGCACAGATACGCAGTATTTT | CSVEVGASTDTQYF
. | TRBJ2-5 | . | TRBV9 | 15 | TGTGCCAGCAGCGTAGATTTGGGGGGCTCAGAGACCCAGTACTTC | CASSVDLGGSETQYF
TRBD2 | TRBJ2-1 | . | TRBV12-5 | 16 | TGTGCTAGTGCCCCGCCGGAAGCGGGAGTCAGAAATGAGCAGTTCTTC | CASAPPEAGVRNEQFF
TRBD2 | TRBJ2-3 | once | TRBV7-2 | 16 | TGTGCCAGCAGCCCGGGGCCTAGCGGGGGCACAGATACGCAGTATTTT | CASSPGPSGGTDTQYF
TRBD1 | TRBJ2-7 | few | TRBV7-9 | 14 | TGTGCCAGCAGCCCCCGACAGGGAAGGGGCGAGCAGTACTTC | CASSPRQGRGEQYF
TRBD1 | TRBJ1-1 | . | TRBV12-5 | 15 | TGTGCTAGTGGTTTGGGACAGGGGTCGAACACTGAAGCTTTCTTT | CASGLGQGSNTEAFF
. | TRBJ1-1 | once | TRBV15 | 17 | TGTGCCACCAGCAGAGATCGGGGAGTGAAAACAGACACTGAAGCTTTCTTT | CATSRDRGVKTDTEAFF